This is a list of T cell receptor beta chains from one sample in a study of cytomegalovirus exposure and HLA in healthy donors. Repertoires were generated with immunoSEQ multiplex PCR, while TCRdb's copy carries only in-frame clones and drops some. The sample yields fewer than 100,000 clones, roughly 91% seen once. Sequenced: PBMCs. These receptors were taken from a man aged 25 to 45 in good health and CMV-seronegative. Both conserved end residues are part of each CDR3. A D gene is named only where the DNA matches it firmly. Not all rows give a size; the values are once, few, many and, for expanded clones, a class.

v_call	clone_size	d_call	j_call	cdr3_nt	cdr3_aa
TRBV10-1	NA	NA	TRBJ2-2	TGCGCCAGCAGTGAGTCTACAGGGCCCGGGGAGCTGTTTTTT	CASSESTGPGELFF
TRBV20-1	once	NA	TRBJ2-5	TGCAGTGCTATCAGGGAGACCCAGTACTTC	CSAIRETQYF
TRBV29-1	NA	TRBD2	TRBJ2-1	TGCAGCGGAGGACACCGCGGGGGTGAGCAGTTCTTC	CSGGHRGGEQFF
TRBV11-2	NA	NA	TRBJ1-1	TGTGCCAGCAGACGGCAGGGCCCCTTGAACACTGAAGCTTTCTTT	CASRRQGPLNTEAFF
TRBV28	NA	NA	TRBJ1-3	TGTGCCAGCAGGACGGTAGGGGCTGGAAACACCATATATTTT	CASRTVGAGNTIYF
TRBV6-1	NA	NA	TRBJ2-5	TGTGCCAGCAGTGAAGAGGCAGGCAACCAAGAGACCCAGTACTTC	CASSEEAGNQETQYF
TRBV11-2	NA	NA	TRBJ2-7	TGTGCCAGCAGCTTTTCGGAGGTTTCCTACGAGCAGTACTTC	CASSFSEVSYEQYF
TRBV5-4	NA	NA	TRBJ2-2	TGTGCCAGCAGCTTGGTCAGGTCGCCCGGCACCGGGGAGCTGTTTTTT	CASSLVRSPGTGELFF
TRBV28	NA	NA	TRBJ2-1	TGTGCCAGCCGCCACCCGGGGGAAGCCTACAATGAGCAGTTCTTC	CASRHPGEAYNEQFF
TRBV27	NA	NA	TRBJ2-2	TGTGCCAGCAGTTTTCGAGGAAACACCGGGGAGCTGTTTTTT	CASSFRGNTGELFF
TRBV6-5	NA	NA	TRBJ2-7	TGTGCCAGCAGCATGGCCCGCGGAGGGAACGAGCAGTACTTC	CASSMARGGNEQYF
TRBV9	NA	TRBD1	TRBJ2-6	TGTGCCAGCAGCGCCGAGACAGGGCATTTATCCGGGGCCAACGTCCTGACTTTC	CASSAETGHLSGANVLTF
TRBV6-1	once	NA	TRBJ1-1	TGTGCCAGCAGTAGATCCGGGGAAGCTTTCTTT	CASSRSGEAFF
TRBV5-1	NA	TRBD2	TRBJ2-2	TGCGCCAGCAGCCCCCGGGGGGACACCGGGGAGCTGTTTTTT	CASSPRGDTGELFF
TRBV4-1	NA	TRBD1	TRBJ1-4	TGCGCCAGCAGCCTTCAGGGGGCCAATAATGAAAAACTGTTTTTT	CASSLQGANNEKLFF
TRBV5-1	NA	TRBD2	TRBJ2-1	TGCGCCAGCAGCTTACTAGCGGTGACGCGGAATGAGCAGTTCTTC	CASSLLAVTRNEQFF
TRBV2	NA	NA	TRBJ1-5	TGTGCCAGCAGTGCTCGTCCTCAGCCCCAGCATTTT	CASSARPQPQHF
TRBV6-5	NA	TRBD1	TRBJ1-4	TGTGCCAGCAGTTACAGACAGGGAACTGAAAAACTGTTTTTT	CASSYRQGTEKLFF
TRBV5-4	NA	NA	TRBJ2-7	TGTGCCAGCAGCTTTGTCGGGGATTCGTACGAGCAGTACTTC	CASSFVGDSYEQYF
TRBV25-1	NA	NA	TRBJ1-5	TGTGCCAGCAGTGAATTCGGGTCCAATCAGCCCCAGCATTTT	CASSEFGSNQPQHF
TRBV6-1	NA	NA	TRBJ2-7	TGTGCCAGCAGGGGACACCCCTACGAGCAGTACTTC	CASRGHPYEQYF
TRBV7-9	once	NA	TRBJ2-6	TGTGCCAGCAGCTTCTTATCTGGGGCCAACGTCCTGACTTTC	CASSFLSGANVLTF
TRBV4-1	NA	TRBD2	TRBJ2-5	TGCGCCAGCAGCCTAGAAGGCGGGAGTATGGAGACCCAGTACTTC	CASSLEGGSMETQYF
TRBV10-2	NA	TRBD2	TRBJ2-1	TGCGCCAGCAATCTATTAGCGGGAGGGCCTAGCAATGAGCAGTTCTTC	CASNLLAGGPSNEQFF
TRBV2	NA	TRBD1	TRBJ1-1	TGTGCCACCCGGCGGGACAGGGGAAACACTGAAGCTTTCTTT	CATRRDRGNTEAFF
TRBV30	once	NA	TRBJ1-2	TGTGCCTGGGGAACAGGGCTCGACGGCTATGGCTACACCTTC	CAWGTGLDGYGYTF
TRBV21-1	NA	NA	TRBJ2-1	TGTGCCAGCAGCAAAGTACGGCCTACTAGCGGGGGGAAGAGCTCCTACAATGAGCAGTTCTTC	CASSKVRPTSGGKSSYNEQFF
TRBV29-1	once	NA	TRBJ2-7	TGCAGCGTTGAAGGGGCAGGACTACACTACTACGAGCAGTACTTC	CSVEGAGLHYYEQYF
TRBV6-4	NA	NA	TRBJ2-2	TGTGCCAGCAGTGACTTGAGCCACACCGGGGAGCTGTTTTTT	CASSDLSHTGELFF
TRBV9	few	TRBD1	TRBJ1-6	TGTGCCAGCAGCCTTAGGACAGGGGGAAATTCACCCCTCCACTTT	CASSLRTGGNSPLHF
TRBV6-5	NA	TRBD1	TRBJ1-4	TGTGCCAGCAGAACCCGGGACAGGGATGAAAAACTGTTTTTT	CASRTRDRDEKLFF
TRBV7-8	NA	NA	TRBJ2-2	TGTGCCAGCAGCTTAGAGAGGAACACCGGGGAGCTGTTTTTT	CASSLERNTGELFF
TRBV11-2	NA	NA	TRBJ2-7	TGTGCCAGCAGCCCTCCGGGGGGCCAGGATCAATACGAGCAGTACTTC	CASSPPGGQDQYEQYF
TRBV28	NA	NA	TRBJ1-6	TGTGCCAGCAGTTTATCTCTGTACTATAATTCACCCCTCCACTTT	CASSLSLYYNSPLHF
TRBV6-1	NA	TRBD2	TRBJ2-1	TGTGCCACGAAACAGTACGGGGGGGCCTACAATGAGCAGTTCTTC	CATKQYGGAYNEQFF
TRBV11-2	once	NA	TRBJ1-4	TGTGCCAGCAGCTTAGTAGGGGTCTGGCAGGCCCCGAATGAAAAACTGTTTTTT	CASSLVGVWQAPNEKLFF
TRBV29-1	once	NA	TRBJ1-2	TGCAGCGTTGAACGGGTAGGCGGGCGCGGACTTGGCTACACCTTC	CSVERVGGRGLGYTF
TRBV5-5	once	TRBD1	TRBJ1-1	TGTGCCAGCAGCAGGGACAGTTCCACTGAAGCTTTCTTT	CASSRDSSTEAFF
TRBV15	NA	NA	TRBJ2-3	TGTGCCACCAGCAGAGATCAAGATACGCAGTATTTT	CATSRDQDTQYF
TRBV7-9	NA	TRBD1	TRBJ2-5	TGTGCCAGCAGCTTAGGTATTGCTACAGGGGGTGAAGAGACCCAGTACTTC	CASSLGIATGGEETQYF
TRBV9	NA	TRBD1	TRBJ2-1	TGTGCCAGCAGCGGGGACAGGGGGCTTTCCAATGAGCAGTTCTTC	CASSGDRGLSNEQFF